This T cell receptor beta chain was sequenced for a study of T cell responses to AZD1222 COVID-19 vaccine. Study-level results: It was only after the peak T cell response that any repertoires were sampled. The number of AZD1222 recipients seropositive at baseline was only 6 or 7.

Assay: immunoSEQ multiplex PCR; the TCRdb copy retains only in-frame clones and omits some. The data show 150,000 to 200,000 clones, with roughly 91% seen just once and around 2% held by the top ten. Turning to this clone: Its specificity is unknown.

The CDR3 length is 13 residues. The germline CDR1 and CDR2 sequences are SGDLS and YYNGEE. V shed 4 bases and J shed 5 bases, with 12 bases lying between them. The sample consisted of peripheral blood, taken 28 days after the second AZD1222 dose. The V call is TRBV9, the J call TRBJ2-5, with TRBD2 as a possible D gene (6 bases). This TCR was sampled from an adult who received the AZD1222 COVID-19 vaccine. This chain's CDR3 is CASSFRAGETQYF. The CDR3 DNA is TGTGCCAGCAGCTTCAGGGCGGGGGAGACCCAGTACTTC.